This record concerns one TCR beta chain sequence. Its antigen is not identified. The sample originates from a study of vaccination and CD4 T cells after COVID-19. Study background: Post-vaccine sample collection happened at a median of around 65 days after dose two, ranging 14 to 241. Overall study results and limits: The study sampled relatively few convalescent patients and omitted early post-infection timepoints.

With the Oncomine TCR Beta short-read assay, DNA from cultured CD4+ T cells was sequenced. Cultured CD4+ T cells were the source of extracted genomic DNA. In TCRdb, the PCR reads were re-called with MiXCR into one record per CDR3 protein. The sample shows some 7,000 distinct CDR3 sequences, about 35% of them seen only once. Treatment reported: roughly ten-day PBMC culture with coronavirus spike peptide pools or control peptides (ViraFEST assay). One should note that the unexposed donor's CD4+ T cells were collected before the COVID-19 pandemic (2011-2018). This CDR3 contains 14 residues. The ends lost 5 bases at V and 4 bases at J; junction bases unmatched: 5. Germline CDR1 and CDR2: SGHTA and FQGTGA.

This chain connects TRBV7-3 to TRBJ2-7; TRBD1 matches 10 bases. Sequencing input: CD4+ T cells from blood, cultured in vitro. The source of this sequence is a human donor in good health. The CDR3 DNA reads as TGTGCCAGCAGCCGGACAGGGGGAGGTTACGAGCAGTACTTC. Amino acid sequence: CASSRTGGGYEQYF.